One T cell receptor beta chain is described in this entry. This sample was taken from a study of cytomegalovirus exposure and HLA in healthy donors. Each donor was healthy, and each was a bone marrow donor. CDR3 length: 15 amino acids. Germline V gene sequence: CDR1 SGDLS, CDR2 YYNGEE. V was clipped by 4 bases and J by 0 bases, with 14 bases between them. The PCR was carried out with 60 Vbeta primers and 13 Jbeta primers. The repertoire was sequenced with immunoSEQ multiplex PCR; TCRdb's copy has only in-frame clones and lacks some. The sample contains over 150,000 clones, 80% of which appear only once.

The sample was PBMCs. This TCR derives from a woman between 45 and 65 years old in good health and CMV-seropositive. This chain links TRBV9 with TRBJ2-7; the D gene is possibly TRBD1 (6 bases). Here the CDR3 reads CASSPQGIGSYEQYF. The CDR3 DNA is TGTGCCAGCAGCCCTCAGGGGATAGGCTCCTACGAGCAGTACTTC.